One and the same sample provided the 18 T cell receptor beta chains below, sequenced in a study of shared clonotypes between healthy human individuals. Measured with immunoSEQ multiplex PCR; TCRdb has only the in-frame clones, and not every one. This repertoire shows roughly 700,000 clones, over 65% found once; its top ten account for less than 2%. Source material: memory CD4+ T cells sorted from blood. As to subset: CD45RA-negative fraction. The receptor set was obtained from a woman aged 25-40 years in good health.

The gene calls are TRBV5-4 and TRBJ2-6; 7 bases align to TRBD2. The CDR3 is made up of 16 amino acids. The germline gives CDR1 SGHNT, CDR2 YYREEE (reference sequence). J gave up 2 bases and V 4 bases, and 6 bases lay outside the gene matches. The CDR3 DNA sequence: TGTGCCAGCAGCCCCTCCGGGGGGACTGGGGCCAACGTCCTGACTTTC. Translating it yields CASSPSGGTGANVLTF.

This clone was observed a handful of times. The chain couples TRBV27 to TRBJ2-1; D perhaps matches TRBD1 (6 bases). With 0 bases removed from V and 14 bases from J, the gap between germline ends came to 20 bases. The CDR3 length is 15 residues. Per the germline V gene, CDR1 is MNHEY and CDR2 is SMNVEV (reference sequence). The DNA for the CDR3 is TGTGCCAGCAGTTTATCTCGGGGACAAATAAGCAAGAAGTTCTTC. Its translation is CASSLSRGQISKKFF.

This clone has only a few counts. The V gene is TRBV27, the J gene TRBJ2-2, with 10 nucleotides matching TRBD1. The ends lost 6 bases at V and 2 bases at J; junction bases unmatched: 3. The CDR3 is made up of 15 amino acids. CDR1 and CDR2 from the germline V gene are MNHEY and SMNVEV (reference sequence). The DNA for the CDR3 is TGTGCCAGCAGGCGGACAGGGGGTAACACCGGGGAGCTGTTTTTT. It specifies CASRRTGGNTGELFF.

This clone appeared a single time. V is TRBV4-1 and J is TRBJ2-3, with D uncertain. CDR1 and CDR2 (germline): MGHRA, YSYEKL. Trimming cost V 1 base and J 0 bases, with 11 bases left between them. This CDR3 has 16 residues. The CDR3 DNA follows: TGCGCCAGCAGCCAAGTGGCACTCCGAAGCACAGATACGCAGTATTTT. Protein sequence: CASSQVALRSTDTQYF.

This chain connects TRBV19 to TRBJ2-7, with 8 bases aligning to TRBD2. After removal of 7 bases from V and 5 bases from J, the junction contained 13 bases not matched to a gene. Germline-derived CDR1 and CDR2 are LNHDA and SQIVND (reference sequence). The CDR3 length is 15 residues. Here the CDR3 reads CASKRGAGGGDEQYF. CDR3 nucleotides: TGTGCCAGTAAGAGGGGCGCGGGGGGCGGCGACGAGCAGTACTTC.

This clone was counted between two and nine times. This chain links TRBV5-1 with TRBJ2-3, with 9 bases that match TRBD2. The CDR3 sequence is 16 residues long. Germline V gene sequence: CDR1 SGHRS, CDR2 YFSETQ. The junction had 3 bases not matched to a gene; V was cut back by 0 bases and J by 1 base. CDR3 residues: CASSLVASGGTDTQYF. The CDR3 region has the DNA TGCGCCAGCAGCTTGGTAGCTAGCGGGGGCACAGATACGCAGTATTTT.

V is TRBV29-1 and J is TRBJ2-1; 14 bases are shared with TRBD2. The CDR3 has 16 amino acids. Germline CDR1 is SQVTM and CDR2 is ANQGSEA. Trimming cost V 7 bases and J 2 bases; bases outside gene matches: 7. The CDR3 DNA follows: TGCAGCGCTCCGACTAGCGGGAGGGGGACCTACAATGAGCAGTTCTTC. Protein sequence: CSAPTSGRGTYNEQFF.

This clone appeared a single time. The chain recombines TRBV27 with TRBJ1-2; D call uncertain. Deletions cut 6 bases from V and 5 bases from J, with 34 bases between. This CDR3 spans 20 amino acids. The germline gives CDR1 MNHEY, CDR2 SMNVEV (reference sequence). The CDR3 spells CASSPDPRTGIHWPRYGYTF. The CDR3 DNA follows: TGTGCCAGCAGCCCCGACCCTCGAACGGGGATACATTGGCCTAGGTATGGCTACACCTTC.

J is TRBJ2-7 and V is TRBV7-6; D is undetermined. Per the germline V gene, CDR1 is SGHVS and CDR2 is FNYEAQ. Between the trimmed V and J ends, which lost 3 bases and 3 bases, there was a span of 9 bases. This CDR3 is built from 13 residues. This CDR3 reads CASSFRRNYEQYF. In DNA, the CDR3 is TGTGCCAGCAGCTTCAGAAGAAACTACGAGCAGTACTTC.

This sequence joins TRBV19 and TRBJ2-3; D not certain. V was shortened by 7 bases and J by 1 base, with 9 bases between the two germline ends. The CDR3 has 13 residues. Germline V lookup: CDR1 LNHDA, CDR2 SQIVND (reference sequence). The CDR3 nucleotides are TGTGCCAGTAAAGGTTGGGGCACAGATACGCAGTATTTT. It is translated as CASKGWGTDTQYF.

The chain uses TRBV19 and TRBJ2-4; 12 bases are shared with TRBD2. CDR1 LNHDA and CDR2 SQIVND come from the germline V gene (reference sequence). The CDR3 runs to 15 residues. The V and J ends lost 5 bases and 8 bases, in that order; junction bases with no gene match: 7. The CDR3 sequence: CASSAASGRADIQYF. The DNA of the CDR3 is TGTGCCAGTAGTGCCGCTAGCGGGAGGGCCGACATTCAGTACTTC.

Details on this clone: Since a much larger clone is just one base distant, this may be a read error. The same CDR3 arises from other DNA sequences in this sample as well. CDR3 amino acids: CASSIGVNEKLFF. CDR3 nucleotide sequence: TGTGCCAGTAGTATAGGGGTTAATGAAAAACTGTTTTTT. The genes are TRBV19 and TRBJ1-4; D unresolved. Trimming left V 1 base short and J 4 bases short, with 4 bases between. There are 13 residues in the CDR3. Germline CDR1 reads LNHDA; CDR2 reads SQIVND (reference sequence).

In this sample, this clone turned up once. The chain combines TRBV11-2 with TRBJ2-7, with 12 bases identical to TRBD2. From germline, CDR1 is SGHAT and CDR2 FQNNGV. CDR3 length: 17 residues. Losses at the gene ends were 0 bases for V and 4 bases for J; bases not matched to a gene: 7. CDR3 region: CASSLEGLAGGMYEQYF. The CDR3 region has the DNA TGTGCCAGCAGCTTAGAGGGCCTAGCGGGAGGGATGTACGAGCAGTACTTC.

The chain employs TRBV19 and TRBJ2-7; no clear D. V was pared by 0 bases and J by 2 bases, with 5 bases between. The CDR3 runs to 13 residues. Germline assignment: CDR1 LNHDA and CDR2 SQIVND (reference sequence). The chain's CDR3 is CASSIDATYEQYF. CDR3 sequence (DNA): TGTGCCAGTAGTATAGACGCGACCTACGAGCAGTACTTC.

V usage is TRBV10-1 and J usage is TRBJ2-1, with 13 bases fitting TRBD2. Germline CDR1 WNHNN, CDR2 SYGVQD (reference sequence). Trimming took 6 bases from V and 7 from J; bases not matched to a gene: 6. The CDR3 extends over 15 amino acids. The CDR3 sequence is CASSKLAGGRNEQFF. The CDR3 DNA is TGCGCCAGCAGCAAACTAGCGGGAGGGCGGAATGAGCAGTTCTTC.

The chain joins TRBV11-2 to TRBJ2-1, with D unclear. Germline V CDR1 and CDR2: SGHAT, FQNNGV. The CDR3 loop spans 12 amino acids. V lost 6 bases, J lost 16 bases, and 19 bases lay in between. The CDR3 sequence is CASRYGEGRLFF. In DNA form, the CDR3 reads TGTGCCAGCAGGTATGGGGAAGGGCGGTTATTCTTC.

The genes are TRBV29-1 and TRBJ2-7; D is undetermined. This CDR3 is built from 12 residues. Trimming left V 4 bases short and J 6 bases short, with 13 bases between. Germline V gives CDR1 SQVTM, CDR2 ANQGSEA. CDR3 amino acids: CSVVSEISEQYF. In DNA form, the CDR3 reads TGCAGCGTTGTTTCTGAAATATCCGAGCAGTACTTC.

V is TRBV25-1 and J is TRBJ2-5; 7 nucleotides align to TRBD1. Germline values: CDR1 MGHDK, CDR2 SYGVNS. V lost 8 bases, J lost 5 bases, and 11 bases stayed unmatched. This CDR3 comprises 14 residues. CDR3 residues: CASRETGKGETQYF. The CDR3, as DNA: TGTGCCAGCCGAGAGACAGGGAAAGGGGAGACCCAGTACTTC. Full variable domain (missing parts from reference TRBV25-1 and TRBJ2-5): EADIYQTPRYLVIGTGKKITLECSQTMGHDKMYWYQQDPGMELHLIHYSYGVNSTEKGDLSSESTVSRIRTEHFPLTLESARPSHTSQYLCASRETGKGETQYFGPGTRLLVL.